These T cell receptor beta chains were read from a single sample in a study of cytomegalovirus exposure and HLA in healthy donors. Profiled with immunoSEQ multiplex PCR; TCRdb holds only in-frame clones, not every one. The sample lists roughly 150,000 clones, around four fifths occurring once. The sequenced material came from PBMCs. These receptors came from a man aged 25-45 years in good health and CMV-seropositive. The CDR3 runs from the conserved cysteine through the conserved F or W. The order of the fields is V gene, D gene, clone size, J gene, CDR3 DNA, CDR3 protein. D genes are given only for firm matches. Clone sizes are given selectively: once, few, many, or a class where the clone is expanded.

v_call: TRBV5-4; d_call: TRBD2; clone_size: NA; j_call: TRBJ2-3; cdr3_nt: TGTGCCAGCAGCTTGGTCCGGACTAGCGTTCGCACAGATACGCAGTATTTT; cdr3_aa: CASSLVRTSVRTDTQYF
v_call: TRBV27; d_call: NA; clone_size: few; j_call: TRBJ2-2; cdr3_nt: TGTGCCAGCAGTTTATCGGGGGGATCGAACACCGGGGAGCTGTTTTTT; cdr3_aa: CASSLSGGSNTGELFF
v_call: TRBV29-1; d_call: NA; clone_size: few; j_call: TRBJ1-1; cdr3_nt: TGCAGCGTTGGAGGGACAACCGGAATCACTGAAGCTTTCTTT; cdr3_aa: CSVGGTTGITEAFF
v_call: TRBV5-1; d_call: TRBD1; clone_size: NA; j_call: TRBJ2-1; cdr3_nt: TGCGCCAGCAGCCCAGACAGGGACGGTTCCTACAATGAGCAGTTCTTC; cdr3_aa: CASSPDRDGSYNEQFF
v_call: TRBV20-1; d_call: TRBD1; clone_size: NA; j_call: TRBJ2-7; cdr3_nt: TGCAGTTGGGACAGCTCCTACGAGCAGTACTTC; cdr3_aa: CSWDSSYEQYF
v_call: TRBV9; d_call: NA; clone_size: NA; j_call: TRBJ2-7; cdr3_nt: TGTGCCAGCAGCGTCAATCCCTTACAAACCTACGAGCAGTACTTC; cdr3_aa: CASSVNPLQTYEQYF
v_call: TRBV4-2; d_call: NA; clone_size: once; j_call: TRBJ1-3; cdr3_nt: TGTGCCAGCAGCCCCGATAGCTCTGGAAACACCATATATTTT; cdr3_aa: CASSPDSSGNTIYF
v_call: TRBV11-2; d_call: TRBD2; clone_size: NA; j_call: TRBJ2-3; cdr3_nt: TGTGCCAGCAGCTTAGTAGCGGGGGCGAGAGATACGCAGTATTTT; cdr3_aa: CASSLVAGARDTQYF
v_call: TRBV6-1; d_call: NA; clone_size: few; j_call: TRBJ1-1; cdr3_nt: TGTGCCAGCAGTGAAGCGCCACGGGGGGGAACTGAAGCTTTCTTT; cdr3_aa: CASSEAPRGGTEAFF
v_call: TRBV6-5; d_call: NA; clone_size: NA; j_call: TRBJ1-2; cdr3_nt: TGTGCCAGCAGTTACTCTCCAGTTTCGGAGGGCTACACCTTC; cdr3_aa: CASSYSPVSEGYTF
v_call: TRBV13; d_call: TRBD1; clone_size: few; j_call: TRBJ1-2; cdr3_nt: TGTGCCAGCAGCTTGGGACAGGGCTTATATGGCTACACCTTC; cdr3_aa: CASSLGQGLYGYTF
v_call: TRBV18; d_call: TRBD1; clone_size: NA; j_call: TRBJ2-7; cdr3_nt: TGTGCCAGCTCATCACCGGGACAGGGCACGTACGAGCAGTACTTC; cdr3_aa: CASSSPGQGTYEQYF
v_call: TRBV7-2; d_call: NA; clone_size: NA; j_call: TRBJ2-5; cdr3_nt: TGTGCCAGCAGCTTAGCTGCTAGCCGGAATGGGGAGACCCAGTACTTC; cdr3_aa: CASSLAASRNGETQYF
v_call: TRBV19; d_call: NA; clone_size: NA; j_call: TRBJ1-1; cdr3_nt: TGTGCCAGTAGTATTTGGAGCCTGAACACTGAAGCTTTCTTT; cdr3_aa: CASSIWSLNTEAFF
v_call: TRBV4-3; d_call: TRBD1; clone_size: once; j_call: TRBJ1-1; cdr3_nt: TGCGCCAGCACGGGACAGGGAAGTACTTCTGAAGCTTTCTTT; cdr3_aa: CASTGQGSTSEAFF
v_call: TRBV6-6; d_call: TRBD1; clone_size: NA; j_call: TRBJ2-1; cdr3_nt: TGTGCCAGCAGTTTGGGACAGGGTAATGAGCAGTTCTTC; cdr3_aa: CASSLGQGNEQFF
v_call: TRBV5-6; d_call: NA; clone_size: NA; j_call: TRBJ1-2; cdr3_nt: TGTGCCAGCAGTCAAGGGGTAGTAAAGGGTTATGGCTACACCTTC; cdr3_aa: CASSQGVVKGYGYTF
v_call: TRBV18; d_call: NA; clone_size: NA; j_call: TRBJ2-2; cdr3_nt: TGTGCCAGCTCACCTAAACAGCCAAACACCGGGGAGCTGTTTTTT; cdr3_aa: CASSPKQPNTGELFF
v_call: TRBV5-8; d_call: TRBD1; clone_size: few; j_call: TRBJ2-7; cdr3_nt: TGTGCCAGCAGCTCCTCGGGACAGTACGAGCAGTACTTC; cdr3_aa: CASSSSGQYEQYF
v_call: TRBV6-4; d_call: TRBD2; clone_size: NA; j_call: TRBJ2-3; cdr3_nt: TGTGCCAGCAGTGTCGGCGGGGGGGCCGTCGATACGCAGTATTTT; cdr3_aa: CASSVGGGAVDTQYF
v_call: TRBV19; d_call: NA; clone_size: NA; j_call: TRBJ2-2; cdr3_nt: TGTGCCAGTAGACCAAGACAGGAGACGAACACCGGGGAGCTGTTTTTT; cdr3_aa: CASRPRQETNTGELFF
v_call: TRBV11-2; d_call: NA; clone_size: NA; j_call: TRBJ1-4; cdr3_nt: TGTGCCAGCAGACCAATACGGGGGGGAGGGGAAAAACTGTTTTTT; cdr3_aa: CASRPIRGGGEKLFF
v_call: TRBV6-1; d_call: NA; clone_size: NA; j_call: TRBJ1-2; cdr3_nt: TGTGCCAGCCAGTCGGGGGGTACTAACTATGGCTACACCTTC; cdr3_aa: CASQSGGTNYGYTF
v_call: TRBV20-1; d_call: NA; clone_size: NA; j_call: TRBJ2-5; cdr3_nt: TGCAGTACTCGGGGGAAAGAGACCCAGTACTTC; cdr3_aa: CSTRGKETQYF
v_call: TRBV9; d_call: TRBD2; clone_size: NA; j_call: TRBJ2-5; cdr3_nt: TGTGCCAGCAGCGTAGGGCTAGCGGGGGCCGCCCAAGAGACCCAGTACTTC; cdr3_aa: CASSVGLAGAAQETQYF
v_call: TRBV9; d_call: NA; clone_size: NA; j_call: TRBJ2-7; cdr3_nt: TGTGCCAGCAGCGTAGCTGCGGGACTCCAGTACGAGCAGTACTTC; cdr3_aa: CASSVAAGLQYEQYF
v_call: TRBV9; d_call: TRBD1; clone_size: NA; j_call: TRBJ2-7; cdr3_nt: TGTGCCAGCAGCGTAACCCCCGGACCGGGACAGGGAAACTACGAGCAGTACTTC; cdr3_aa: CASSVTPGPGQGNYEQYF
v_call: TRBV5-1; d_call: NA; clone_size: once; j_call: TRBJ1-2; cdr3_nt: TGCGCCAGCAGCTTCAAAGGGGGGGCCTCTAACTATGGCTACACCTTC; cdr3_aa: CASSFKGGASNYGYTF
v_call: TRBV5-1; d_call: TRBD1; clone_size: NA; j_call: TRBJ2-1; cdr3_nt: TGCGCCAGCAGCTTGGTACAGGGGCCTTACAATGAGCAGTTCTTC; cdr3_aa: CASSLVQGPYNEQFF